This T cell receptor (beta chain) was captured by sequencing in a study of Graves' ophthalmopathy and Graves' hyperthyroidism. The V gene end was trimmed by 6 bases and the J gene end by 4 bases; junction bases not matched to a gene: 14. Germline lookup yields CDR1 LNHDA and CDR2 SQIVND (reference sequence). This CDR3 has 16 residues. Amplified material comprised TCR beta CDR3 regions derived from RNA transcripts. HTBI-primed first-round RT-PCR preceded second-round multiplex PCR. TCRdb re-derived calls from the multiplex PCR reads in MiXCR, one entry per CDR3 protein. In the table there are hundreds of thousands of distinct CDR3 sequences, approximately 21% of which are singletons. Patients in the hyperthyroidism group, adults aged 18 to 65, were newly diagnosed, under 2 months' duration. Ten or more counts support this clonotype.

V is TRBV19 and J is TRBJ1-2, with 7 bases identical to TRBD1. Sequenced sample: peripheral blood. The receptor's source is a woman aged 18-29 years with stable Graves' hyperthyroidism. Some clones in this sample may be carry-over from other donors' samples. The DNA of the CDR3 is TGTGCCAGTAGCTTCCCCCCAGGGGGAAGGTCCTATGGCTACACCTTC. Translated, it gives CASSFPPGGRSYGYTF.